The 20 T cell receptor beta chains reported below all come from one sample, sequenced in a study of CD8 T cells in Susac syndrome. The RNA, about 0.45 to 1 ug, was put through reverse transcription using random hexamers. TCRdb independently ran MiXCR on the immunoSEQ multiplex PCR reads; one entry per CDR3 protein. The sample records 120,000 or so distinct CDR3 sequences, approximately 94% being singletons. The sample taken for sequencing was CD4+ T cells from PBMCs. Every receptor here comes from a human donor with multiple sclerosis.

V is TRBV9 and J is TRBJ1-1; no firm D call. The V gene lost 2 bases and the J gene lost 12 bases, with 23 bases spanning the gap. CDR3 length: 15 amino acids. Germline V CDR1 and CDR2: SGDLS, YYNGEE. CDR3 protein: CASSVGEVAGPESFF. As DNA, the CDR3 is TGTGCCAGCAGCGTGGGCGAGGTGGCCGGACCTGAGTCTTTCTTT.

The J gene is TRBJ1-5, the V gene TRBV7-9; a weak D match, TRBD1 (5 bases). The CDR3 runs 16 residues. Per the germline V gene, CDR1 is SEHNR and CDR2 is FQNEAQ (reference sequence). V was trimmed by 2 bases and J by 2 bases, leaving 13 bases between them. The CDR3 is CASSLQGRDGNQPQHF. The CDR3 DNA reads TGTGCCAGCAGCTTACAGGGAAGGGACGGCAATCAGCCCCAGCATTTT.

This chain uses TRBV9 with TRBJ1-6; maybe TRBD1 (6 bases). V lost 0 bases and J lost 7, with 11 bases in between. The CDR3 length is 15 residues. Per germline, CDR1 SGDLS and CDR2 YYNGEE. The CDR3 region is CASSVGDMTNSPLHF. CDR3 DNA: TGTGCCAGCAGCGTAGGGGACATGACCAATTCACCCCTCCACTTT.

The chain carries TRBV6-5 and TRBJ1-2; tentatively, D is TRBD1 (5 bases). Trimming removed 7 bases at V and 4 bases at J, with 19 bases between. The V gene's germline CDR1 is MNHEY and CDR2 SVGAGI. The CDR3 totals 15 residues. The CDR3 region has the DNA TGTGCCAGCACCCCCTCGGGGGGTTCGAGCTATGGCTACACCTTC. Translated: CASTPSGGSSYGYTF.

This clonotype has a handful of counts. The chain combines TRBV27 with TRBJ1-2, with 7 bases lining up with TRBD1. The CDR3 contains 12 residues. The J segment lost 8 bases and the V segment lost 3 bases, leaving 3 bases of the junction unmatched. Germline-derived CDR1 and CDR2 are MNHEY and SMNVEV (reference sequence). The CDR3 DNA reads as TGTGCCAGCAGTTTGGGAGGGGGCGGCTACACCTTC. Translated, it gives CASSLGGGGYTF.

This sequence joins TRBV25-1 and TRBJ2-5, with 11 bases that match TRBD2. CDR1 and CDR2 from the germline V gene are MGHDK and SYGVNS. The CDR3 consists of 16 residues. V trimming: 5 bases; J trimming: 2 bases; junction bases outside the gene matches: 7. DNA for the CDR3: TGTGCCAGCAGTATCCTGGGACTAGCGGAACAAGAGACCCAGTACTTC. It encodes CASSILGLAEQETQYF. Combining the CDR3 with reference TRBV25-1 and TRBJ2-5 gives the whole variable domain EADIYQTPRYLVIGTGKKITLECSQTMGHDKMYWYQQDPGMELHLIHYSYGVNSTEKGDLSSESTVSRIRTEHFPLTLESARPSHTSQYLCASSILGLAEQETQYFGPGTRLLVL.

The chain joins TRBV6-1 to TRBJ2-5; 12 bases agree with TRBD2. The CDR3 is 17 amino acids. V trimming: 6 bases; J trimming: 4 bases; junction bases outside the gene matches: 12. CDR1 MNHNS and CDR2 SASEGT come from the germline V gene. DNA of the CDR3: TGTGCCAGCAGCCCCTACGGGCTAGCGGGAGGGGGAGAGACCCAGTACTTC. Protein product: CASSPYGLAGGGETQYF.

The CDR3 sequence is CASSLLAGVQETQYF. In nucleotides, the CDR3 is TGCGCCAGCAGCTTGCTAGCGGGAGTGCAAGAGACCCAGTACTTC. The chain has TRBV5-1 and TRBJ2-5; TRBD2 agrees at 10 bases. This CDR3 has 15 amino acids. Germline V gene sequence: CDR1 SGHRS, CDR2 YFSETQ. With V trimmed by 1 base and J by 2 bases, 2 bases remained unmatched.

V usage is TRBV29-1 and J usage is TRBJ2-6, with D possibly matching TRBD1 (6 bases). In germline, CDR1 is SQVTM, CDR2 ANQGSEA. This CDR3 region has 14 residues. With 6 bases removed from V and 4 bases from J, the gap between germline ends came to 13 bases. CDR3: CSVEQGSGANVLTF. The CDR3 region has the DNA TGCAGCGTGGAACAGGGCTCCGGGGCCAACGTCCTGACTTTC.

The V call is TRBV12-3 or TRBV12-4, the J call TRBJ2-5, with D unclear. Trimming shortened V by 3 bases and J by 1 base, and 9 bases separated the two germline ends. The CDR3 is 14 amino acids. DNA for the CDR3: TGTGCCAGCAGTTTGCCCCGTTCCCAAGAGACCCAGTACTTC. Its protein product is CASSLPRSQETQYF.

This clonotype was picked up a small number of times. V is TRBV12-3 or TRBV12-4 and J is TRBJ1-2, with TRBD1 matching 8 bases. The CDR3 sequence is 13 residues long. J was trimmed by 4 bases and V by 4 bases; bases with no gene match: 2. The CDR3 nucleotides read TGTGCCAGCAGTTCCGACAGGGGCTATGGCTACACCTTC. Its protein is CASSSDRGYGYTF.

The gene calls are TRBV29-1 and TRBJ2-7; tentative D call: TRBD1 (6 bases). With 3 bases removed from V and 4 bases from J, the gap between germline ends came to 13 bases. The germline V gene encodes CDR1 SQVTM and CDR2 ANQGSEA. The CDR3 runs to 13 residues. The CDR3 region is CSVEGRGTYEQYF. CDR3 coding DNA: TGCAGCGTTGAGGGCAGGGGTACTTACGAGCAGTACTTC.

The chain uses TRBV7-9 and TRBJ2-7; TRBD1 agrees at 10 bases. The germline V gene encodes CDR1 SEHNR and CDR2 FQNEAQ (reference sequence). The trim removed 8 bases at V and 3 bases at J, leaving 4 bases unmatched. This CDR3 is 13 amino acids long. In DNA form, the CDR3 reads TGTGCCAGCTCTTGGACAGGGGGCTACGAGCAGTACTTC. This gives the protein CASSWTGGYEQYF.

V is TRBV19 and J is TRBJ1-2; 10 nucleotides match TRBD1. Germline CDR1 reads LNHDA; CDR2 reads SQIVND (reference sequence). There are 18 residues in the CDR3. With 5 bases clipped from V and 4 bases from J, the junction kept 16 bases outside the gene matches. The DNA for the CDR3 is TGTGCCAGTAGTCTCTCATCCTTCCGGGACAGGGGCGCCTATGGCTACACCTTC. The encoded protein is CASSLSSFRDRGAYGYTF.

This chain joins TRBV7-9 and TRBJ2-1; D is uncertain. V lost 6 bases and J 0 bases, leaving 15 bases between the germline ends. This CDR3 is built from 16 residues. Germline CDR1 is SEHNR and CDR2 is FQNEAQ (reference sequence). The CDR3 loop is CASRSELGSSYNEQFF. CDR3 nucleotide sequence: TGTGCCAGCAGGTCTGAGTTGGGTAGCTCCTACAATGAGCAGTTCTTC.

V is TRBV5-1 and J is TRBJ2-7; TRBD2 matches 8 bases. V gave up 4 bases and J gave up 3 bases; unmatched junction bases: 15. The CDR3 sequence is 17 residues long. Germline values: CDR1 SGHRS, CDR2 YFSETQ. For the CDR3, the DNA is TGCGCCAGCAGCCGAACTAGCGGAGATCCCCATTACTACGAGCAGTACTTC. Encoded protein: CASSRTSGDPHYYEQYF.

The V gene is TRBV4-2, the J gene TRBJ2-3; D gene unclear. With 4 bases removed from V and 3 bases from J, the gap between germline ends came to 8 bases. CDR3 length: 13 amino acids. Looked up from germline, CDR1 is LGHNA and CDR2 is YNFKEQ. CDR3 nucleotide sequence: TGTGCCAGCAGCCGAATCGGGACAGATACGCAGTATTTT. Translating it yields CASSRIGTDTQYF.

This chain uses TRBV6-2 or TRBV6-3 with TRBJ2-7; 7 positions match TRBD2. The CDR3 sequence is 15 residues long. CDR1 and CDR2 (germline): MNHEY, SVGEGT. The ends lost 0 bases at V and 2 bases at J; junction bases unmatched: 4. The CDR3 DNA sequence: TGTGCCAGCAGTTACTCGCTGGGGACTACCTACGAGCAGTACTTC. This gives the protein CASSYSLGTTYEQYF.

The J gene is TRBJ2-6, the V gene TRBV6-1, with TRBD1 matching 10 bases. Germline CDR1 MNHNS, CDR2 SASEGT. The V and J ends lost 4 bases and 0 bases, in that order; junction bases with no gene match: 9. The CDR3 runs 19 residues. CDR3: CASSGQGAIQSSGANVLTF. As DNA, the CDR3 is TGTGCCAGCAGTGGACAGGGGGCCATCCAGAGCTCTGGGGCCAACGTCCTGACTTTC.

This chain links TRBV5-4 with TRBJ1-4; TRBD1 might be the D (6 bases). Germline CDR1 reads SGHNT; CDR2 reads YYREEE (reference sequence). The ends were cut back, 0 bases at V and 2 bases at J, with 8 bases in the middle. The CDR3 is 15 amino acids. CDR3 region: CASSLDQGTNEKLFF. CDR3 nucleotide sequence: TGTGCCAGCAGCTTGGATCAGGGGACTAATGAAAAACTGTTTTTT.